One and the same sample provided the 27 T cell receptor beta chains below, sequenced in a study of shared clonotypes between healthy human individuals. CD45RO-negative, CCR7-selected cells formed the naive CD8 fraction, which excluded terminally differentiated effector memory CD45RA+ cells. Produced via immunoSEQ multiplex PCR; TCRdb's table is partial and in-frame only. The repertoire includes about 2 million clones, over 85% of them detected once, and around 1% sits in the top ten. The sample consisted of naive CD8+ T cells sorted from blood. The receptors were gathered from a man younger than 35 in good health.

The V and J genes are TRBV6-1 and TRBJ2-7; D call uncertain. The germline V gene encodes CDR1 MNHNS and CDR2 SASEGT. The CDR3 runs 12 residues. Between the trimmed V and J ends, which lost 7 bases and 5 bases, there was a span of 12 bases. CDR3 sequence (DNA): TGTGCCAGCACTCAAGCGTGGGACGAGCAGTACTTC. This translates into CASTQAWDEQYF.

This clone was picked up one time. In DNA, the CDR3 is TGTGCCTGCCGGGACAGTAATGTCGATGAGCAGTTCTTC. This sequence encodes CACRDSNVDEQFF. The chain combines TRBV6-5 with TRBJ2-1; 7 positions agree with TRBD1. The CDR3 covers 13 residues. Germline assignment: CDR1 MNHEY and CDR2 SVGAGI. V trimming: 11 bases; J trimming: 8 bases; junction bases outside the gene matches: 12.

This chain joins TRBV6-1 and TRBJ2-2; TRBD2 matches 11 bases. Trimming took 5 bases from V and 4 from J; bases not matched to a gene: 3. This CDR3 region has 15 residues. Germline CDR1 reads MNHNS; CDR2 reads SASEGT. CDR3 DNA: TGTGCCAGCAGTCTAGCGGGGGGAATCACCGGGGAGCTGTTTTTT. Its translation: CASSLAGGITGELFF.

V usage is TRBV4-1 and J usage is TRBJ1-1; tentatively, D is TRBD1 (5 bases). Trimming took off 7 bases at V and 0 bases at J, with 15 bases between the two ends. The CDR3 sequence is 15 residues long. The germline CDR1 and CDR2 sequences are MGHRA and YSYEKL. CDR3 sequence reads: CASTRGGGMNTEAFF. The CDR3 coding sequence is TGCGCCAGCACGAGGGGTGGTGGAATGAACACTGAAGCTTTCTTT.

The chain employs TRBV6-6 and TRBJ1-4, with D unclear. Germline CDR1 and CDR2: MNHNY and SVGAGI (reference sequence). Trimming removed 0 bases at V and 5 bases at J, with 7 bases between. The CDR3 is made up of 14 amino acids. The CDR3 loop is CASSYSDENEKLFF. The CDR3 DNA reads as TGTGCCAGCAGTTACTCCGACGAAAATGAAAAACTGTTTTTT.

The J gene is TRBJ2-1, the V gene TRBV4-1, with 10 bases aligning to TRBD2. The CDR3 runs to 16 residues. Germline V CDR1 and CDR2: MGHRA, YSYEKL. The trim removed 6 bases at V and 5 bases at J, leaving 10 bases unmatched. The DNA for the CDR3 is TGCGCCAGCAGTCAGCGGGGGACTAGCGCGCACAATGAGCAGTTCTTC. This codes for CASSQRGTSAHNEQFF.

The V and J genes are TRBV9 and TRBJ2-7; 8 bases match TRBD1. V lost 1 base and J lost 5; bases outside the gene matches: 8. This CDR3 contains 15 residues. Germline CDR1 SGDLS, CDR2 YYNGEE. Here the CDR3 reads CASSVQGAQSDEQYF. CDR3 coding DNA: TGTGCCAGCAGCGTACAGGGGGCGCAGTCTGACGAGCAGTACTTC.

This rearrangement joins TRBV29-1 to TRBJ1-2, with D perhaps matching TRBD1 (6 bases). This CDR3 spans 14 amino acids. Germline V lookup: CDR1 SQVTM, CDR2 ANQGSEA. The V gene lost 7 bases and the J gene lost 6 bases, with 21 bases spanning the gap. CDR3 amino acids: CSAGTKGDMNGYTF. CDR3 DNA: TGCAGCGCCGGGACAAAGGGGGATATGAATGGCTACACCTTC.

The chain carries TRBV5-1 and TRBJ2-7, with 7 bases lining up with TRBD2. Unmatched junction bases numbered 12, after V lost 0 bases and J lost 0 bases. This CDR3 contains 18 residues. Germline CDR1 and CDR2: SGHRS and YFSETQ. The CDR3 DNA sequence: TGCGCCAGCAGCTTGGTTGGTAGCGGGCGCACCCTCTCCTACGAGCAGTACTTC. It yields the protein CASSLVGSGRTLSYEQYF.

This clone was seen just once. Other DNA sequences of this sample code for an identical CDR3. CDR3: CASSLQGYEQYF. As DNA, the CDR3 is TGTGCCAGCAGTTTGCAGGGGTACGAGCAGTACTTC. The gene calls are TRBV7-9 and TRBJ2-7, with a possible D match to TRBD1 (6 bases). CDR3 length: 12 residues. Germline values: CDR1 SEHNR, CDR2 FQNEAQ (reference sequence). Trimming removed 6 bases from V and 4 bases from J, with 10 bases in between. Drawing the rest from reference TRBV7-9 and TRBJ2-7, the complete variable domain is DTGVSQNPRHKITKRGQNVTFRCDPISEHNRLYWYRQTLGQGPEFLTYFQNEAQLEKSRLLSDRFSAERPKGSFSTLEIQRTEQGDSAMYLCASSLQGYEQYFGPGTRLTVT.

This chain joins TRBV6-1 and TRBJ1-2, with 10 nucleotides matching TRBD1. The V gene end was trimmed by 7 bases and the J gene end by 7 bases; junction bases not matched to a gene: 12. CDR1 is MNHNS and CDR2 is SASEGT in the germline V gene. The CDR3 spans 15 residues. The DNA of the CDR3 is TGTGCCAGCACCCGATTGACAGGGGGCCTAAGTGGCTACACCTTC. Protein product: CASTRLTGGLSGYTF.

V is TRBV30 and J is TRBJ2-7; TRBD1 aligns across 7 bases. CDR1 and CDR2 from the germline V gene are GTSNPN and SVGIG (reference sequence). This CDR3 spans 13 amino acids. With 4 bases clipped from V and 6 bases from J, the junction kept 9 bases outside the gene matches. The DNA for the CDR3 is TGTGCCTGGACCATAACAGGGGTAGGCGAGCAGTACTTC. Translating gives CAWTITGVGEQYF. Drawing the rest from reference TRBV30 and TRBJ2-7, the complete variable domain is SQTIHQWPATLVQPVGSPLSLECTVEGTSNPNLYWYRQAAGRGLQLLFYSVGIGQISSEVPQNLSASRPQDRQFILSSKKLLLSDSGFYLCAWTITGVGEQYFGPGTRLTVT.

The rearrangement joins TRBV7-9 to TRBJ1-5; the match to TRBD1 covers 9 bases. Germline V CDR1 and CDR2: SEHNR, FQNEAQ (reference sequence). The J segment lost 13 bases and the V segment lost 4 bases, leaving 5 bases of the junction unmatched. The CDR3 contains 12 residues. The CDR3 protein is CASSSDRGDQHF. In DNA, the CDR3 is TGTGCCAGCAGCTCAGACAGGGGGGATCAGCATTTT.

V usage is TRBV6-5 and J usage is TRBJ2-2; TRBD2 matches at 8 bases. Looked up from germline, CDR1 is MNHEY and CDR2 is SVGAGI. This CDR3 spans 15 amino acids. V lost 10 bases and J lost 1; bases outside the gene matches: 8. In nucleotides, the CDR3 is TGTGCCATCTCCGGGGGGGGAAAGAACACCGGGGAGCTGTTTTTT. Translation gives CAISGGGKNTGELFF.

A single count supports this clone. The chain recombines TRBV7-8 with TRBJ2-2; 9 nucleotides agree with TRBD2. Germline V gives CDR1 SGHVS, CDR2 FQNEAQ. The CDR3 consists of 16 residues. The ends lost 3 bases at V and 7 bases at J; junction bases unmatched: 9. Written as DNA, the CDR3 is TGTGCCAGCAGCTTCGATAGCGGGAGCGGGGACGGGGAGCTGTTTTTT. Translating it yields CASSFDSGSGDGELFF.

The chain carries TRBV28 and TRBJ2-7; D uncertain. The CDR3 extends over 14 amino acids. The germline V gene has CDR1 MDHEN and CDR2 SYDVKM. The V gene lost 4 bases and the J gene lost 2 bases, with 12 bases spanning the gap. CDR3 amino acids: CASSSDLSPYEQYF. CDR3 nucleotide sequence: TGTGCCAGCAGTTCTGACTTATCCCCCTACGAGCAGTACTTC.

The CDR3 is CASSEVAGSTDTQYF. Here the CDR3 DNA reads TGTGCCAGCAGTGAAGTGGCAGGGAGCACAGATACGCAGTATTTT. The chain uses TRBV2 and TRBJ2-3; the D gene is possibly TRBD1 (5 bases). Trimming shortened V by 1 base and J by 0 bases, and 8 bases separated the two germline ends. Germline V gives CDR1 SNHLY, CDR2 FYNNEI. The CDR3 has 15 amino acids.

CDR3 loop: CASTYISGPGPGELFF. The DNA of the CDR3 is TGCGCCAGCACCTATATCTCAGGGCCGGGTCCGGGGGAGCTGTTTTTT. The V gene is TRBV4-1, the J gene TRBJ2-2, with a possible D match to TRBD1 (5 bases). The CDR3 has 16 amino acids. Germline CDR1 is MGHRA and CDR2 is YSYEKL. The V and J ends lost 7 bases and 8 bases respectively, with 23 bases between them.

Turning to this clone: Within the sample, other DNA sequences also encode this same CDR3. As DNA, the CDR3 is TGCGCCAGCAGCCAAGGAGGGCCCTACAATGAGCAGTTCTTC. Its translation is CASSQGGPYNEQFF. The V and J genes are TRBV4-3 and TRBJ2-1, with D perhaps TRBD2 (5 bases). This CDR3 spans 14 amino acids. Deletions cut 1 base from V and 2 bases from J, with 6 bases between. Germline V lookup: CDR1 LGHNA, CDR2 YSLEER.

The chain joins TRBV11-3 to TRBJ2-5; tentatively, D is TRBD2 (6 bases). The CDR3 contains 12 residues. Germline V gives CDR1 SGHNT, CDR2 YENEEA. V lost 3 bases and J lost 9, with 11 bases in between. The CDR3 sequence: CASSLGGGAQYF. For the CDR3, the DNA is TGTGCCAGCAGCTTGGGCGGAGGGGCCCAGTACTTC.

Worth noting for this clone: The same CDR3 is also encoded by other DNA sequences in this sample. This sequence joins TRBV5-1 and TRBJ2-7; a possible D gene is TRBD2 (6 bases). The CDR3 loop spans 14 amino acids. V gave up 0 bases and J gave up 0 bases, with 7 bases separating them. Per the germline V gene, CDR1 is SGHRS and CDR2 is YFSETQ. The DNA for the CDR3 is TGCGCCAGCAGCTTGGTGGGGGGCTCCTACGAGCAGTACTTC. Translated, it gives CASSLVGGSYEQYF.

This chain joins TRBV9 and TRBJ1-1; 7 bases agree with TRBD1. J gave up 11 bases and V 3 bases, and 7 bases lay outside the gene matches. Per the germline V gene, CDR1 is SGDLS and CDR2 is YYNGEE. The CDR3 runs 12 residues. CDR3 nucleotides: TGTGCCAGCAGCGGCAGACAGGGAGAGGCTTTCTTT. It translates to CASSGRQGEAFF.

The gene calls are TRBV15 and TRBJ2-2, with 9 bases matching TRBD2. Losses at the gene ends were 0 bases for V and 4 bases for J; bases not matched to a gene: 6. CDR1 is LNHNV, CDR2 YYDKDF, per germline (reference sequence). The CDR3 is made up of 17 amino acids. The CDR3 is CATSRERAGGPTGELFF. The CDR3 DNA reads as TGTGCCACCAGCAGAGAGAGGGCGGGAGGGCCCACCGGGGAGCTGTTTTTT.

The chain joins TRBV14 to TRBJ2-7; the D gene is possibly TRBD1 (5 bases). This CDR3 contains 17 residues. CDR1 is SGHDN, CDR2 FVKESK, per germline. V was pared by 2 bases and J by 0 bases, with 17 bases between. The CDR3 nucleotides read TGTGCCAGCAGCCAACAAGGGGTACAGAGCACCTCCTACGAGCAGTACTTC. As protein: CASSQQGVQSTSYEQYF.

The chain uses TRBV13 and TRBJ2-7; D remains ambiguous. Germline V gene lookup returns CDR1 PRHDT and CDR2 FYEKMQ (reference sequence). The CDR3 length is 13 residues. V was cut by 2 bases and J by 2 bases, with 7 bases left in between. The CDR3 coding sequence is TGTGCCAGCAGCTTAAAAACCGCCTACGAGCAGTACTTC. Translated: CASSLKTAYEQYF.

The chain has TRBV4-2 and TRBJ2-7; 7 bases are shared with TRBD2. V dropped 0 bases and J dropped 6; count of bases not matched to a gene: 8. The CDR3 loop spans 15 amino acids. Germline-derived CDR1 and CDR2 are LGHNA and YNFKEQ. The chain's CDR3 is CASSQDRLAELEQYF. In DNA, the CDR3 is TGTGCCAGCAGCCAAGATCGTCTAGCGGAACTCGAGCAGTACTTC.

This rearrangement joins TRBV19 to TRBJ1-1; possible D gene TRBD1, 5 bases. Trimming left V 3 bases short and J 4 bases short, with 9 bases between. The CDR3 runs to 13 residues. Germline V CDR1 and CDR2: LNHDA, SQIVND (reference sequence). The CDR3 DNA is TGTGCCAGTAGTATGTCAGGGAGCACTGAAGCTTTCTTT. This codes for CASSMSGSTEAFF.